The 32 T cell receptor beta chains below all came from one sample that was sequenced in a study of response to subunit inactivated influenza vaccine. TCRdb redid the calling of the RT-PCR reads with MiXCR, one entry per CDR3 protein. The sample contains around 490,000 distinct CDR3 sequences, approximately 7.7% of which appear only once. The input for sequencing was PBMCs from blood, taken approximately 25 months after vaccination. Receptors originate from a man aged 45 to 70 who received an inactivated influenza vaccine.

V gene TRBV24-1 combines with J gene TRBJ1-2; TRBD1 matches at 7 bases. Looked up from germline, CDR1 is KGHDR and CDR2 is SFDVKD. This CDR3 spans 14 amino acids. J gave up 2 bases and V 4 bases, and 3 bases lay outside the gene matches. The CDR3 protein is CATSDRTGNYGYTF. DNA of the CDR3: TGTGCCACCAGTGACCGGACAGGCAACTATGGCTACACCTTC.

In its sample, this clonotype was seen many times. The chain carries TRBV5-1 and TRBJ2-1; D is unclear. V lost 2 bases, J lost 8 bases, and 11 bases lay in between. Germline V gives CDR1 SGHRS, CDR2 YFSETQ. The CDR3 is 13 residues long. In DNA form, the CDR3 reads TGCGCCAGCAGCTTAACCGTTGGGGATGAGCAGTTCTTC. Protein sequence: CASSLTVGDEQFF.

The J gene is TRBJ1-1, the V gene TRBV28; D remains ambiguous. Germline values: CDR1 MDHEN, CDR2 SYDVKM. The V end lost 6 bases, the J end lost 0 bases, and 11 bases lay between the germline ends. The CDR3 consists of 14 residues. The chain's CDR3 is CASSPPGMNTEAFF. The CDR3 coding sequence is TGTGCCAGCAGCCCCCCGGGAATGAACACTGAAGCTTTCTTT. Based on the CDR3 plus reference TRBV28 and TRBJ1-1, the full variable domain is DVKVTQSSRYLVKRTGEKVFLECVQDMDHENMFWYRQDPGLGLRLIYFSYDVKMKEKGDIPEGYSVSREKKERFSLILESASTNQTSMYLCASSPPGMNTEAFFGQGTRLTVV.

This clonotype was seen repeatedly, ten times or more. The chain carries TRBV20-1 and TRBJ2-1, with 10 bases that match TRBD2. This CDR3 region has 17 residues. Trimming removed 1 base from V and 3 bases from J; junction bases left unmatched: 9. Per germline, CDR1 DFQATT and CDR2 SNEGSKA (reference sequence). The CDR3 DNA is TGCAGTGCTAGAGCCCTAGCGGGGGCCCCGGGCTACAATGAGCAGTTCTTC. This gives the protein CSARALAGAPGYNEQFF.

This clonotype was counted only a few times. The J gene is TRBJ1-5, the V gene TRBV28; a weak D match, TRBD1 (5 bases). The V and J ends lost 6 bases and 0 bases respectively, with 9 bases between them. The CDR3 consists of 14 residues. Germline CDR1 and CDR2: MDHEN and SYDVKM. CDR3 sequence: CASRFDSSNQPQHF. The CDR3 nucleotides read TGTGCCAGCAGATTTGACAGTAGCAATCAGCCCCAGCATTTT.

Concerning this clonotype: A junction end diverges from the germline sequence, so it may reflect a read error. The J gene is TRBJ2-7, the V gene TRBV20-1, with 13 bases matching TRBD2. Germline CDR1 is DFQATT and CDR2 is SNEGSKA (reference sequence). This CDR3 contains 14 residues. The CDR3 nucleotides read TGCAGTGCCAGAGCCGGACTAGCGGGAGACGAGCAGTACTTC. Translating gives CSARAGLAGDEQYF.

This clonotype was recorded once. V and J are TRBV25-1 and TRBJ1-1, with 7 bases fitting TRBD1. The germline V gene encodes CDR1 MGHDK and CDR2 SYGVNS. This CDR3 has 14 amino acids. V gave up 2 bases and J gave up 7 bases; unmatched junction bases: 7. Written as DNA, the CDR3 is TGTGCCAGCAGTGAACTTGGACAGGATCATGAAGCTTTCTTT. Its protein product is CASSELGQDHEAFF.

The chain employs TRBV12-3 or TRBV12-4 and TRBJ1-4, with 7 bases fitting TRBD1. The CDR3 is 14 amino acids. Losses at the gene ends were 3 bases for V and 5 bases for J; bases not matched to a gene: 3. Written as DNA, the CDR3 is TGTGCCAGCAGTTTCAGGGGGGGGAATGAAAAACTGTTTTTT. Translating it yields CASSFRGGNEKLFF.

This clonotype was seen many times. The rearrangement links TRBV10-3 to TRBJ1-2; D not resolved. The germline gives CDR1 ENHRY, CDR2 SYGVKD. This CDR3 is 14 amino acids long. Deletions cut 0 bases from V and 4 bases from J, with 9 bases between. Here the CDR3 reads CAISESTAGYGYTF. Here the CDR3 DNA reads TGTGCCATCAGTGAGTCTACCGCTGGCTATGGCTACACCTTC.

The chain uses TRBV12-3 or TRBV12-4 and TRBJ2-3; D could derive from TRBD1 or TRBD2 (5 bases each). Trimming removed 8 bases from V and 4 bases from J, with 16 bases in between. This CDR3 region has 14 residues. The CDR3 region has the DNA TGTGCCAGCGGTGGATGGATGGGGGCAGATACGCAGTATTTT. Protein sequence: CASGGWMGADTQYF.

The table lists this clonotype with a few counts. The CDR3 loop reads CASSAAGGSGANVLTF. CDR3 sequence (DNA): TGTGCCAGCAGCGCTGCAGGGGGCTCTGGGGCCAACGTCCTGACTTTC. The chain uses TRBV9 and TRBJ2-6; 7 bases match TRBD1. After removal of 3 bases from V and 0 bases from J, the junction contained 3 bases not matched to a gene. The CDR3 is 16 residues long. Germline assignment: CDR1 SGDLS and CDR2 YYNGEE.

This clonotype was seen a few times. In DNA form, the CDR3 reads TGTGCCAGCAGCTTAGTGGCCTGGAGCTCCTACGAGCAGTACTTC. Amino acids: CASSLVAWSSYEQYF. The chain employs TRBV11-2 and TRBJ2-7; D is ambiguous. Germline V gives CDR1 SGHAT, CDR2 FQNNGV. V was trimmed by 1 base and J by 0 bases, leaving 10 bases between them. CDR3 length: 15 residues.

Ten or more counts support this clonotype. The CDR3 DNA follows: TGTGCCAGCAGTTTTGCTAAGACAGGGGGGTTTTACAATGAGCAGTTCTTC. It yields the protein CASSFAKTGGFYNEQFF. The J gene is TRBJ2-1, the V gene TRBV28, with 9 positions matching TRBD1. J was trimmed by 4 bases and V by 3 bases; bases with no gene match: 10. CDR1 MDHEN and CDR2 SYDVKM come from the germline V gene. The CDR3 loop spans 17 amino acids. Full variable domain (remainder filled in from reference TRBV28 and TRBJ2-1): DVKVTQSSRYLVKRTGEKVFLECVQDMDHENMFWYRQDPGLGLRLIYFSYDVKMKEKGDIPEGYSVSREKKERFSLILESASTNQTSMYLCASSFAKTGGFYNEQFFGPGTRLTVL.

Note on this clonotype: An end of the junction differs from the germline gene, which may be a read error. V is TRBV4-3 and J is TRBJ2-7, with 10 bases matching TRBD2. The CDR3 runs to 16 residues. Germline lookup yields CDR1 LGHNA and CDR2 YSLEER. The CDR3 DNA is TGCGCCAGCAGCGAAGATCGACCTAGCGGGAGTTACGAGCAGTACTTC. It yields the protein CASSEDRPSGSYEQYF.

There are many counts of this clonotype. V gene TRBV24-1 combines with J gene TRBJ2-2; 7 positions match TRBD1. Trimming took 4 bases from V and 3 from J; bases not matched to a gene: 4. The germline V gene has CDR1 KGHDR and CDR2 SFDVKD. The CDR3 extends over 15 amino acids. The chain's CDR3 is CATSEATGYTGELFF. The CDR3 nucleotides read TGTGCCACCAGTGAGGCGACAGGGTACACCGGGGAGCTGTTTTTT.

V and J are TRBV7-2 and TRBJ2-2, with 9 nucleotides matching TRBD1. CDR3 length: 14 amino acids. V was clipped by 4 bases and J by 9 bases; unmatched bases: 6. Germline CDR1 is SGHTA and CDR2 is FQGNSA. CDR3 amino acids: CASSSPGQGWELFF. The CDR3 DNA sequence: TGTGCCAGCAGCTCCCCGGGACAGGGCTGGGAGCTGTTTTTT.

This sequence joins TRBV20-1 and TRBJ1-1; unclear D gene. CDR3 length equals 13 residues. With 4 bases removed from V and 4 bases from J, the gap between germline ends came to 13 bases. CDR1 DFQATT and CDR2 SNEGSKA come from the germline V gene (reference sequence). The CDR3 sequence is CSAIWGYGTEAFF. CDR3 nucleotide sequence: TGCAGTGCTATTTGGGGATACGGCACTGAAGCTTTCTTT.

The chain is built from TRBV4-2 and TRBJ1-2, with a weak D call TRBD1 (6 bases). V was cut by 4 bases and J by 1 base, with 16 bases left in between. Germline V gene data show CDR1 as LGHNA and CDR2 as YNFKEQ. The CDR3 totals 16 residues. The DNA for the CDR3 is TGTGCCAGCAGCCTCCCCGGGGGGCCTCATAACTATGGCTACACCTTC. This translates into CASSLPGGPHNYGYTF.

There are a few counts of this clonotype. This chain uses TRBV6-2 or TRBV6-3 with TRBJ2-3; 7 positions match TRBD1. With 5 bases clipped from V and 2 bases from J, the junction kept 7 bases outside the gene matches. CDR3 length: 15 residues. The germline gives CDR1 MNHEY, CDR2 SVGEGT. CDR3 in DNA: TGTGCCAGCAGTGATGACAGGGACCCCACAGATACGCAGTATTTT. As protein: CASSDDRDPTDTQYF.

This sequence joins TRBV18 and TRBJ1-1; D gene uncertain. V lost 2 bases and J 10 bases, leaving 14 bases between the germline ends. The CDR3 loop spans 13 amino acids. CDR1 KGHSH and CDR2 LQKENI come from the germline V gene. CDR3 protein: CASSPGTEGVAFF. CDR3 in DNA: TGTGCCAGCTCACCAGGCACTGAGGGTGTAGCTTTCTTT.

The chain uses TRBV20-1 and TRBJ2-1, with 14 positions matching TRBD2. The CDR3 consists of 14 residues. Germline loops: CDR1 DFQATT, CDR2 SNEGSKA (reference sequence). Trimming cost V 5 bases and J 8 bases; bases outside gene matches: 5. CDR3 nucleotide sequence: TGCAGTGCTGAGGGACTAGCGGGAGCGCATGAGCAGTTCTTC. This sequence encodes CSAEGLAGAHEQFF.

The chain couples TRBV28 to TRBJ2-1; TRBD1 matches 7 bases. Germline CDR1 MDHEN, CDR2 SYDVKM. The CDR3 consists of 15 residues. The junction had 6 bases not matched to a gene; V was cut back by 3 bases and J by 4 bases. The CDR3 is CASSFRGQFYNEQFF. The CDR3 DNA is TGTGCCAGCAGTTTCCGGGGACAGTTTTACAATGAGCAGTTCTTC.

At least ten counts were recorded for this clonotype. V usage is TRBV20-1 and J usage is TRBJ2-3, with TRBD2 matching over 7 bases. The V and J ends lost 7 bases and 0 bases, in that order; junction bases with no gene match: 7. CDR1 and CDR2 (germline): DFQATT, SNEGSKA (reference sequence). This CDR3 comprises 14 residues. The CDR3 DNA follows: TGCAGTGTCATCCTAGCGGACAGCACAGATACGCAGTATTTT. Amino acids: CSVILADSTDTQYF.

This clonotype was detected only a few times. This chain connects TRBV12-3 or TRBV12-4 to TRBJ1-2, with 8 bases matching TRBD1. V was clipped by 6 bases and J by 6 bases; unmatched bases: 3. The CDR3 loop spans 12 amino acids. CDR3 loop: CASSLTGDGYTF. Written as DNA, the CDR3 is TGTGCCAGCAGCCTGACAGGGGATGGCTACACCTTC.

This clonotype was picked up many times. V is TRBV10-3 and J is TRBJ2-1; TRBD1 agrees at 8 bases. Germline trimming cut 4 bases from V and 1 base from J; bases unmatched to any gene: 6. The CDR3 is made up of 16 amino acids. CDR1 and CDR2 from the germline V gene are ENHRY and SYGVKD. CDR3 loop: CAISGQGAPSYNEQFF. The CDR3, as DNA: TGTGCCATCAGTGGCCAGGGGGCCCCTTCCTACAATGAGCAGTTCTTC.

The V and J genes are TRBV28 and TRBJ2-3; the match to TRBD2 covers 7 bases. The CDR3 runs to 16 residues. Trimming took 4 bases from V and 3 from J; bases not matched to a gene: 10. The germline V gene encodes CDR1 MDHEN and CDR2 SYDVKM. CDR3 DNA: TGTGCCAGCAGTTCACTACTAGCGACGGGGACAGATACGCAGTATTTT. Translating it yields CASSSLLATGTDTQYF.

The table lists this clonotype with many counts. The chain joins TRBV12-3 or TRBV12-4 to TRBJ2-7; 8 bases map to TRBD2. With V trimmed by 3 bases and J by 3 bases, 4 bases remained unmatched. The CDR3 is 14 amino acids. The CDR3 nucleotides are TGTGCCAGCAGTTTCGGGGGGGGCGGCTACGAGCAGTACTTC. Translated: CASSFGGGGYEQYF.

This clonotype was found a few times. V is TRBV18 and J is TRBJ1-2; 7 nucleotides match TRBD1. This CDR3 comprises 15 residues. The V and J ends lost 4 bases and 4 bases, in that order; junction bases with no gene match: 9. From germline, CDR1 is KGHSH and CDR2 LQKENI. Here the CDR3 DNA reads TGTGCCAGCTCACTGGACAGGTGGGGTTCCTATGGCTACACCTTC. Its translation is CASSLDRWGSYGYTF.

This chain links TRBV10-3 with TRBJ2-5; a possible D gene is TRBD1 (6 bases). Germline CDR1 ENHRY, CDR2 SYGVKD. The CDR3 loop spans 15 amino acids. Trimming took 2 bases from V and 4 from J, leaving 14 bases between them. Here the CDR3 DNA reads TGTGCCATCAGTGAGCCAGCAAGGGGGAGAGAGACCCAGTACTTC. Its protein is CAISEPARGRETQYF.

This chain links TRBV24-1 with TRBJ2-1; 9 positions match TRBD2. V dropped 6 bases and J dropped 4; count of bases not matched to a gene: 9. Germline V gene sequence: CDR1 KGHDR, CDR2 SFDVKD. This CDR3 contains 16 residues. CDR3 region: CATSSGGSVEYNEQFF. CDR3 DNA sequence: TGTGCCACCAGTAGCGGGGGGTCCGTGGAGTACAATGAGCAGTTCTTC.

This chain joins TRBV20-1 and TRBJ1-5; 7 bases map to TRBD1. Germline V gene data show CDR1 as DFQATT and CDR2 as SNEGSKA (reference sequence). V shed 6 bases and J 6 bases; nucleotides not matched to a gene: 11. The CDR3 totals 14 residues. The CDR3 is CSASPRGVTQPQHF. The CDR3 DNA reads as TGCAGTGCCTCTCCCAGGGGGGTCACTCAGCCCCAGCATTTT.

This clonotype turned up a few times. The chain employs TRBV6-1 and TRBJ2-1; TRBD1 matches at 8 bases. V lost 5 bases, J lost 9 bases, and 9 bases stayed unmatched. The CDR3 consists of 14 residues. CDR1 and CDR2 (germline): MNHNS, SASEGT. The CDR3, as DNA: TGTGCCAGCAGTACAAGGACAGGGAGTCCTGAGCAGTTCTTC. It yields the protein CASSTRTGSPEQFF.